Included here is one T cell receptor beta chain sequence, with context. The ends lost 1 base at V and 3 bases at J; junction bases unmatched: 6. CDR1 and CDR2 from the germline V gene are MDHEN and SYDVKM. This CDR3 is built from 17 residues. The sample belongs to a study of early T cells in non-severe SARS-CoV-2 infection. About the study: Sequencing input comprised bulk RNA from unsorted whole blood; chain pairing was not available.

TCRdb re-called the 5' RACE reads through MiXCR, storing one row per CDR3 protein. The table shows 70,000 to 95,000 distinct CDR3 sequences, with around 17% occurring only once. The sample taken for sequencing was whole blood. The rearrangement joins TRBV28 to TRBJ2-7; the match to TRBD2 covers 13 bases. This TCR was sampled from an adult who was a healthcare worker with PCR-confirmed SARS-CoV-2 infection or an uninfected control (not recorded which). The CDR3 region is CASSLYRLAGGSYEQYF. In nucleotides, the CDR3 is TGTGCCAGCAGTTTATACAGACTAGCGGGGGGCAGCTACGAGCAGTACTTC.